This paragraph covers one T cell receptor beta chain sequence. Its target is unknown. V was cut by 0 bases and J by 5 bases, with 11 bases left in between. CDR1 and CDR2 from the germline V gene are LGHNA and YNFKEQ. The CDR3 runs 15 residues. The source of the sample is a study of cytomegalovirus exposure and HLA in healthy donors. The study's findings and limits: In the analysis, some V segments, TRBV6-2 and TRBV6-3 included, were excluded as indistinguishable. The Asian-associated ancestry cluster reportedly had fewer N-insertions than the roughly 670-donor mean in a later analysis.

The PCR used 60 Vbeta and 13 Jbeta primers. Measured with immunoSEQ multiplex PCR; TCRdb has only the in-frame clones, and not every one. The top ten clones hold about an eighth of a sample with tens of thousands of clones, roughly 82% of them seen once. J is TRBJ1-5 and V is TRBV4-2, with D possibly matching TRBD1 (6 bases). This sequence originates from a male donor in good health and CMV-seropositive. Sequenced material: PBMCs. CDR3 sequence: CASSQEEGGHQPQHF. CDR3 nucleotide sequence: TGTGCCAGCAGCCAAGAGGAGGGGGGGCATCAGCCCCAGCATTTT.